The 12 T cell receptor beta chains below were found in one sample sequenced in a study of blood T cell repertoires in COVID-19. Method: immunoSEQ multiplex PCR; TCRdb's copy keeps in-frame clones and lacks some. Of tens of thousands of clones listed, roughly 80% were seen once; the top ten hold roughly a third. The specimen sequenced was peripheral blood. The origin of the receptors is a woman older than 75 with acute or convalescent COVID-19.

The V gene is TRBV14, the J gene TRBJ1-2; D may be TRBD1 (5 bases). This CDR3 comprises 16 residues. Germline CDR1 and CDR2: SGHDN and FVKESK. Deletions cut 0 bases from V and 0 bases from J, with 11 bases between. The chain's CDR3 is CASSQDPGGANYGYTF. Here the CDR3 DNA reads TGTGCCAGCAGCCAAGATCCCGGGGGAGCTAACTATGGCTACACCTTC.

The V and J genes are TRBV6-6 and TRBJ2-7; TRBD1 aligns across 7 bases. J gave up 3 bases and V 8 bases, and 4 bases lay outside the gene matches. The CDR3 has 12 amino acids. From germline, CDR1 is MNHNY and CDR2 SVGAGI (reference sequence). The CDR3, as DNA: TGTGCCAGCTCGGGACAGCTCTACGAGCAGTACTTC. It codes for CASSGQLYEQYF.

To note about this clone: One end of the junction does not line up with germline, which may come from a read error. The chain carries TRBV5-3 and TRBJ2-3; the match to TRBD2 covers 10 bases. TRBV5-3 is an ORF, with its function uncertain. This CDR3 comprises 17 residues. CDR3 amino acids: CARRLELAGECDDTQYF. In DNA form, the CDR3 reads TGTGCCAGAAGATTGGAGCTAGCGGGAGAGTGTGACGATACGCAGTATTTT.

The genes are TRBV9 and TRBJ2-7; the match to TRBD1 covers 9 bases. CDR1 and CDR2 from the germline V gene are SGDLS and YYNGEE. V lost 0 bases and J lost 3; bases outside the gene matches: 4. This CDR3 is 15 amino acids long. CDR3 amino acids: CASSVGTGANYEQYF. The CDR3, as DNA: TGTGCCAGCAGCGTAGGGACAGGGGCCAACTACGAGCAGTACTTC.

This sequence joins TRBV7-2 and TRBJ2-1; 8 nucleotides line up with TRBD2. The CDR3 contains 15 residues. The trim removed 0 bases at V and 5 bases at J, leaving 3 bases unmatched. Germline values: CDR1 SGHTA, CDR2 FQGNSA. The DNA for the CDR3 is TGTGCCAGCAGCTTAGCGGGGACTAGACACAATGAGCAGTTCTTC. The encoded protein is CASSLAGTRHNEQFF.

J is TRBJ2-2 and V is TRBV7-2; possible D gene TRBD1, 6 bases. The CDR3 runs 15 residues. Germline V gene sequence: CDR1 SGHTA, CDR2 FQGNSA. Deletions cut 7 bases from V and 3 bases from J, with 15 bases between. DNA of the CDR3: TGTGCCAGCACAATTGGGGGCAGATACACCGGGGAGCTGTTTTTT. Translated: CASTIGGRYTGELFF.

The chain employs TRBV5-6 and TRBJ1-6; D is perhaps TRBD1 (5 bases). V was cut by 1 base and J by 6 bases, with 11 bases left in between. Germline lookup yields CDR1 SGHDT and CDR2 YYEEEE. The CDR3 has 15 residues. As DNA, the CDR3 is TGTGCCAGCAGCTTGCGAGACAGAAGTAATTCACCCCTCCACTTT. Encoded protein: CASSLRDRSNSPLHF.

This clone was seen a few times. The chain uses TRBV21-1 and TRBJ2-1; the table's D call TRBD2 went unverified against the DNA. TRBV21-1 counts as a pseudogene. The CDR3 is made up of 14 amino acids. DNA of the CDR3: TGTGCCAGCAGCAAAGTTTGGACTAGCTTTGAGCAGTTCTTC. As protein: CASSKVWTSFEQFF.

The genes are TRBV18 and TRBJ1-2; perhaps TRBD1 as D (5 bases). Germline values: CDR1 KGHSH, CDR2 LQKENI. This CDR3 has 13 amino acids. The V end lost 2 bases, the J end lost 8 bases, and 12 bases lay between the germline ends. This CDR3 is CASSPSPGGGYTF. The DNA for the CDR3 is TGTGCCAGCTCACCAAGCCCGGGGGGGGGCTACACCTTC.

The CDR3 DNA reads TGTGCCAGCAGCGGCGACCGACAGATTGAAGCTTTCTTT. This codes for CASSGDRQIEAFF. V usage is TRBV3-1 (or the pseudogene TRBV3-2) and J usage is TRBJ1-1; possible D gene TRBD1, 5 bases. CDR1 LGHDT and CDR2 YNNKEL come from the germline V gene (reference sequence). The length of the CDR3 is 13 residues. V lost 5 bases to trimming and J lost 7 bases, with 14 bases between them.

The chain is built from TRBV4-3 and TRBJ1-6, with 8 bases that match TRBD1. This CDR3 comprises 15 residues. In germline, CDR1 is LGHNA, CDR2 YSLEER. V dropped 0 bases and J dropped 6; count of bases not matched to a gene: 1. The CDR3 DNA is TGCGCCAGCAGCCAAGAGGACAGGGTTAATTCACCCCTCCACTTT. This encodes CASSQEDRVNSPLHF.

About this clone: A read error may produce the germline difference seen at one junction end. The genes are TRBV10-2 and TRBJ2-7; D is ambiguous. The germline V gene encodes CDR1 WSHSY and CDR2 SAAADI. This CDR3 region has 11 residues. This CDR3 is CASMASFEQYF. CDR3 bases: TGCGCCAGCATGGCCTCCTTCGAGCAGTACTTC.